Below are 21 T cell receptor beta chains sequenced from a single sample in a study of T cells after yellow fever vaccination. TCRdb re-analysed the 5' RACE reads in MiXCR, keeping a single row per CDR3 protein. This table has 150,000 to 200,000 distinct CDR3 sequences, more than 9.5% appearing once. Source: CD8+ T cells sorted from PBMCs, taken 15 days after the yellow fever booster vaccination. The receptors were sampled from a man younger than 30 who received the YFV17D yellow fever vaccine.

In its sample, this clonotype was seen many times. V usage is TRBV6-4 and J usage is TRBJ2-3; TRBD2 might be the D (7 bases). Germline CDR1 MRHNA, CDR2 SNTAGT. Trimming shortened V by 0 bases and J by 6 bases, and 13 bases separated the two germline ends. CDR3 length equals 15 residues. This chain's CDR3 is CASSDSIGGPDTQYF. DNA of the CDR3: TGTGCCAGCAGTGACTCGATCGGGGGGCCGGATACGCAGTATTTT.

The genes are TRBV7-9 and TRBJ2-7; D possibly corresponds to TRBD2 (7 bases). The CDR3 length is 14 residues. V lost 8 bases and J lost 3, with 17 bases in between. Per the germline V gene, CDR1 is SEHNR and CDR2 is FQNEAQ (reference sequence). CDR3 amino acids: CASSTREGDYEQYF. The CDR3 DNA is TGTGCCAGCTCCACGAGGGAGGGGGACTACGAGCAGTACTTC.

The chain links TRBV15 to TRBJ2-1, with 9 positions matching TRBD2. The germline gives CDR1 LNHNV, CDR2 YYDKDF (reference sequence). The CDR3 extends over 17 amino acids. Unmatched junction bases numbered 10, after V lost 0 bases and J lost 7 bases. The CDR3, as DNA: TGTGCCACCAGCAGAGATCTGGGACTAGCATTGTGGAATGAGCAGTTCTTC. Translating gives CATSRDLGLALWNEQFF.

In this sample, this clonotype turned up many times. The chain uses TRBV20-1 and TRBJ2-7, with 7 nucleotides matching TRBD2. Germline CDR1 is DFQATT and CDR2 is SNEGSKA (reference sequence). With V trimmed by 0 bases and J by 4 bases, 6 bases remained unmatched. This CDR3 has 14 residues. CDR3 nucleotide sequence: TGCAGTGCTAGAGATGTATTGGGGGGGTACGAGCAGTACTTC. Translating gives CSARDVLGGYEQYF.

The gene calls are TRBV7-9 and TRBJ2-7; D gene uncertain. V lost 5 bases, J lost 2 bases, and 7 bases lay in between. The CDR3 has 12 residues. Germline CDR1 is SEHNR and CDR2 is FQNEAQ (reference sequence). The CDR3 DNA reads as TGTGCCAGCAGCGTCGGGCCCTACGAGCAGTACTTC. Residues: CASSVGPYEQYF.

This clonotype was seen ten or more times. The CDR3: CASSYSLDSSFEAFF. In DNA form, the CDR3 reads TGTGCCAGCAGTTACTCTTTGGACAGCAGCTTTGAAGCTTTCTTT. The chain couples TRBV6-5 to TRBJ1-1; D is perhaps TRBD1 (6 bases). Germline assignment: CDR1 MNHEY and CDR2 SVGAGI. V was trimmed by 0 bases and J by 7 bases, leaving 15 bases between them. The CDR3 consists of 15 residues.

This clonotype was seen a handful of times. CDR3 nucleotides: TGCGCCAGCAGCCCGTTACAGGGCCCGAACTATGGCTACACCTTC. Translating gives CASSPLQGPNYGYTF. The genes are TRBV5-1 and TRBJ1-2; a possible D gene is TRBD1 (6 bases). Deletions cut 4 bases from V and 2 bases from J, with 15 bases between. This CDR3 has 15 residues. Germline lookup yields CDR1 SGHRS and CDR2 YFSETQ.

This clonotype occurred a few times. V gene TRBV19 combines with J gene TRBJ1-2; D call uncertain. Germline CDR1 and CDR2: LNHDA and SQIVND (reference sequence). V lost 7 bases, J lost 4 bases, and 13 bases lay in between. There are 13 residues in the CDR3. Here the CDR3 DNA reads TGTGCCAGTAACGGCGCCGCCGGCTATGGCTACACCTTC. It codes for CASNGAAGYGYTF.

This clonotype was detected a few times. V usage is TRBV7-9 and J usage is TRBJ2-7; 11 bases match TRBD1. The CDR3 is 14 amino acids. The J segment lost 4 bases and the V segment lost 5 bases, leaving 4 bases of the junction unmatched. CDR1 is SEHNR and CDR2 is FQNEAQ in the germline V gene (reference sequence). CDR3 coding DNA: TGTGCCAGCAGCATCCGGGACAGGGGGTACGAGCAGTACTTC. Translation gives CASSIRDRGYEQYF.

The CDR3 coding sequence is TGTGCCAGCAGCGCGGGACAGGGGGCCTACGAGCAGTACGTC. Its protein is CASSAGQGAYEQYV. The chain uses TRBV11-2 and TRBJ2-7; TRBD1 aligns across 11 bases. The CDR3 is 14 residues long. The germline CDR1 and CDR2 sequences are SGHAT and FQNNGV. Trimming removed 5 bases from V and 2 bases from J; junction bases left unmatched: 2.

This clonotype was counted many times. CDR3 region: CSAHDRTGELFF. The CDR3 DNA follows: TGCAGCGCACACGACAGAACCGGGGAGCTGTTTTTT. This rearrangement joins TRBV29-1 to TRBJ2-2; weak D call: TRBD1 (5 bases). This CDR3 is built from 12 residues. Germline CDR1 and CDR2: SQVTM and ANQGSEA. V shed 7 bases and J shed 5 bases, with 11 bases lying between them.

This clonotype has more than one count but fewer than ten. The chain carries TRBV6-5 and TRBJ1-1; D unresolved. CDR1 MNHEY and CDR2 SVGAGI come from the germline V gene. V was clipped by 6 bases and J by 6 bases, with 14 bases between them. This CDR3 has 13 residues. Written as DNA, the CDR3 is TGTGCCAGCAGCCCCCTTAGACACGCTGAAGCTTTCTTT. Translation: CASSPLRHAEAFF.

V usage is TRBV5-1 and J usage is TRBJ2-1, with unresolved D. The germline gives CDR1 SGHRS, CDR2 YFSETQ. V was pared by 3 bases and J by 7 bases, with 17 bases between. CDR3 length equals 15 residues. CDR3 sequence: CASSYRTPSGNEQFF. CDR3 coding DNA: TGCGCCAGCAGCTATAGGACCCCAAGTGGAAATGAGCAGTTCTTC.

In its sample, this clonotype was seen a few times. This rearrangement joins TRBV13 to TRBJ2-7; 9 positions agree with TRBD2. Trimming cost V 5 bases and J 0 bases; bases outside gene matches: 5. This CDR3 comprises 15 residues. Germline CDR1 and CDR2: PRHDT and FYEKMQ (reference sequence). DNA of the CDR3: TGTGCCAGCAGCGAGATTAGCGGGGGCTCCTACGAGCAGTACTTC. It specifies CASSEISGGSYEQYF.

The chain uses TRBV11-2 and TRBJ2-1; D unclear. CDR3 size: 13 residues. The V and J ends lost 10 bases and 3 bases respectively, with 13 bases between them. CDR1 SGHAT and CDR2 FQNNGV come from the germline V gene. CDR3 sequence: CATYGLSYNEQFF. CDR3 DNA: TGTGCCACCTATGGGTTGAGCTACAATGAGCAGTTCTTC.

As DNA, the CDR3 is TGTGCCAGCAGCCCCCTGGGACAGGGGGCAGATACGCAGTATTTT. It translates to CASSPLGQGADTQYF. The V and J genes are TRBV7-9 and TRBJ2-3; 11 bases fit TRBD1. V lost 5 bases to trimming and J lost 4 bases; unmatched junction nucleotides: 5. The CDR3 covers 15 residues. Per germline, CDR1 SEHNR and CDR2 FQNEAQ (reference sequence).

The chain has TRBV6-5 and TRBJ2-1; possibly TRBD2 for D (5 bases). The germline V gene encodes CDR1 MNHEY and CDR2 SVGAGI. The CDR3 sequence is 13 residues long. Deletions cut 8 bases from V and 5 bases from J, with 13 bases between. The CDR3 sequence: CASRRGNNNEQFF. CDR3 nucleotides: TGTGCCAGCCGACGAGGGAACAACAATGAGCAGTTCTTC.

This chain links TRBV2 with TRBJ2-1; D might be TRBD1 (5 bases). V lost 6 bases, J lost 6 bases, and 9 bases lay in between. The length of the CDR3 is 12 residues. Germline V gene sequence: CDR1 SNHLY, CDR2 FYNNEI. This CDR3 is CASRVTVNEQFF. CDR3 sequence (DNA): TGTGCCAGCAGAGTGACAGTCAATGAGCAGTTCTTC. Full variable domain (rest looked up from reference TRBV2 and TRBJ2-1): EPEVTQTPSHQVTQMGQEVILRCVPISNHLYFYWYRQILGQKVEFLVSFYNNEISEKSEIFDDQFSVERPDGSNFTLKIRSTKLEDSAMYFCASRVTVNEQFFGPGTRLTVL.

The table lists this clonotype with many counts. V and J are TRBV5-6 and TRBJ2-1; D is ambiguous. Germline V lookup: CDR1 SGHDT, CDR2 YYEEEE. The CDR3 extends over 11 amino acids. V lost 3 bases and J 7 bases, leaving 5 bases between the germline ends. The CDR3 is CASSYINEQFF. The CDR3 nucleotides are TGTGCCAGCAGCTATATAAATGAGCAGTTCTTC.

V and J are TRBV20-1 and TRBJ2-1, with unresolved D. The CDR3 spans 12 residues. In germline, CDR1 is DFQATT, CDR2 SNEGSKA (reference sequence). Trimming pared 3 bases from V and 8 bases from J, leaving 11 bases between. In DNA, the CDR3 is TGCAGTGCTAGTGGGTCTTTAGATGAGCAGTTCTTC. It yields the protein CSASGSLDEQFF.

This clonotype was recorded a few times. The chain employs TRBV7-2 and TRBJ1-1; D is possibly TRBD1 (5 bases). Trimming left V 3 bases short and J 4 bases short, with 12 bases between. The V gene's germline CDR1 is SGHTA and CDR2 FQGNSA. CDR3 length equals 14 residues. CDR3 sequence reads: CASSFTSGLTEAFF. The CDR3 DNA follows: TGTGCCAGCAGCTTCACATCAGGGCTCACTGAAGCTTTCTTT.